Listed below are T cell receptor beta chains from one sample, sequenced in a study of prognosis after radiotherapy for stage I lung cancer. TCRdb analysed the multiplex PCR reads with MiXCR anew, one entry per CDR3 protein. The table records 30,000 or so distinct CDR3 sequences, 35% to 45% of them present only once. Specimen: PBMCs, collected before or after stereotactic body radiation therapy (not recorded which). The receptors derive from a donor at least 50 years old with non-small cell lung cancer. The CDR3 runs from the conserved cysteine through the conserved F or W. D genes are given only for firm matches. Clone size appears in some rows only: once, few, many, or a class for an expanded clone.

>NA|TRBJ2-3|NA|TRBV12-3/TRBV12-4
TGTGCCAGCAGTTTATGGCAGGCAGATACGCAGTATTTT
CASSLWQADTQYF
>NA|TRBJ1-1|NA|TRBV5-8
TGTGCCAGCAGCCGACAGTTAATGAACACTGAAGCTTTCTTT
CASSRQLMNTEAFF
>TRBD2|TRBJ2-5|many|TRBV4-1
TGCGCCAGCAGCCGCCGCCCGCTCTTGATTAGCGGGGCGGGGTGGGGGGGGCAAGAGACCCAGTACTTC
CASSRRPLLISGAGWGGQETQYF
>TRBD2|TRBJ2-7|many|TRBV6-4
TGTGCCAGCAGTGACTCCCGAAAAGGACTAGCGGACCTCCGATCCTACGAGCAGTACTTC
CASSDSRKGLADLRSYEQYF
>NA|TRBJ1-1|many|TRBV19
TGTGCCAGTAGATACGGGACGGTGAACACTGAAGCTTTCTTT
CASRYGTVNTEAFF
>NA|TRBJ2-1|many|TRBV27
TGTGCCAGCAGTTTAACGCCTCGGGACAATGAGCAGTTCTTC
CASSLTPRDNEQFF
>NA|TRBJ2-7|many|TRBV18
TGTGCCAGCTCACCATCTCTACGGAGTAACATCTACGAGCAGTACTTC
CASSPSLRSNIYEQYF
>NA|TRBJ1-2|NA|TRBV7-8
TGTGCCAGCAGCCACGGACAGCTCTATGGCTACACCTTC
CASSHGQLYGYTF
>NA|TRBJ2-3|NA|TRBV6-2/TRBV6-3
TGTGCCAGCAGTTACTCGGGTACTAGGGGAGCTTCCACAGATACGCAGTATTTT
CASSYSGTRGASTDTQYF
>NA|TRBJ2-1|many|TRBV24-1
TGTGCCACCAGTGATCCAGGGCGGAGGCGCAATGAGCAGTTCTTC
CATSDPGRRRNEQFF
>NA|TRBJ2-7|NA|TRBV6-1
TGTGCTAGCAGAGCTACAATCTCAGGGGTTTCCGAGCAGTACTTC
CASRATISGVSEQYF
>NA|TRBJ2-3|medium-sized|TRBV25-1
TGTGCCAGCAGTTCTGACAGGGAGGGAGGCACAGATACGCAGTATTTT
CASSSDREGGTDTQYF
>TRBD2|TRBJ2-5|many|TRBV5-1
TGCGCCAGCAGTCTAGCGGGGGGTTGGTACCAAGAGACCCAGTACTTC
CASSLAGGWYQETQYF
>TRBD2|TRBJ2-5|many|TRBV6-4
TGTGCCAGCAGTGAGGTAGCGGGGGGGCCGGAGACCCAGTACTTC
CASSEVAGGPETQYF
>NA|TRBJ1-5|many|TRBV2
TGTGCCAGCAGTGAATATCTGGGACGGCAGCCCCAGCATTTT
CASSEYLGRQPQHF
>NA|TRBJ2-1|many|TRBV28
TGTGCCAGCAGTCCCGCTGGAGCGGGCCTCTTGGATGAGCAGTTCTTC
CASSPAGAGLLDEQFF
>TRBD1|TRBJ1-1|few|TRBV29-1
TGCAGCGTTGGGCCACAGGGGGCTGAAGCTTTCTTT
CSVGPQGAEAFF
>NA|TRBJ2-6|NA|TRBV20-1
TGCAGTGCCACGGGAAGGAGGGGTAGTGGGGCCAACGTCCTGACTTTC
CSATGRRGSGANVLTF
>NA|TRBJ2-3|few|TRBV10-2
TGCGCCAGCAGTGAGTTGGTAGCGGACCCCACAGATACGCAGTATTTT
CASSELVADPTDTQYF
>TRBD2|TRBJ2-5|many|TRBV11-2
TGTGCCAGCAGCCCCCTGGGGACTAGCGGGGGAGAGACCCAGTACTTC
CASSPLGTSGGETQYF
>NA|TRBJ2-5|NA|TRBV3-1
TGTGCCAGCGCGGGCCCACGAGGATCGGAGACCCAGTACTTC
CASAGPRGSETQYF
>NA|TRBJ2-5|many|TRBV6-2/TRBV6-3
TGTGCCAGCAGTTCGGGGGCAGTCCAAGAGACCCAGTACTTC
CASSSGAVQETQYF
>NA|TRBJ2-1|NA|TRBV6-2/TRBV6-3
TGTGCCAGCAGTTACTCAGGTGGCTATGAGCAGTTCTTC
CASSYSGGYEQFF
>TRBD1|TRBJ2-5|many|TRBV6-5
TGTGCCAGCAGTTACGGGACAGGGGGCTTGGAGACCCAGTACTTC
CASSYGTGGLETQYF
>TRBD2|TRBJ2-3|many|TRBV6-5
TGTGCCAGCAGTTACTCGTCGGGGACTAGCGGGAGTGAGGCGCAGTATTTT
CASSYSSGTSGSEAQYF
>TRBD2|TRBJ2-1|many|TRBV6-2/TRBV6-3
TGTGCCAGCAGTTACGGGCGGGGGGGTTACAATGAGCAGTTCTTC
CASSYGRGGYNEQFF
>TRBD2|TRBJ2-1|many|TRBV9
TGTGCCAGCAGCGTAGCTTTCCGGGGGGGAAACAATGAGCAGTTCTTC
CASSVAFRGGNNEQFF
>NA|TRBJ2-3|many|TRBV29-1
TGCAGCGTTTTATCCCAGGGGTTCACAGATACGCAGTATTTT
CSVLSQGFTDTQYF
>NA|TRBJ2-5|NA|TRBV10-3
TGTGCCATCAGTCCCCGATGGGCAGGAGAAGAGACCCAGTACTTC
CAISPRWAGEETQYF
>NA|TRBJ2-2|NA|TRBV5-1
TGCGCCAGCGGGTCACCAGCGAACACCGGGGAGCTGTTTTTT
CASGSPANTGELFF
>TRBD2|TRBJ2-1|many|TRBV10-3
TGTGCCATCAGTGTCGGGCGGGGGGGTTCGGATGAGCAGTTCTTC
CAISVGRGGSDEQFF
>TRBD2|TRBJ2-3|NA|TRBV27
TGTGCCAGCATTACCAAGCGGGGGTGGGGAGTTCCGGATACGCAGTATTTT
CASITKRGWGVPDTQYF
>NA|TRBJ1-1|NA|TRBV6-1
TGTGCCAGCAGTAGAGGGGCGACTGAAGCTTTCTTT
CASSRGATEAFF
>TRBD1|TRBJ1-4|many|TRBV27
TGTGCCAGCAGTTGGACAGGGAGGGGTGAAAAACTGTTTTTT
CASSWTGRGEKLFF
>TRBD1|TRBJ2-7|many|TRBV19
TGTGCCAGTAGTCCCGGGACCCAGGGGGTCTACGAGCAGTACTTC
CASSPGTQGVYEQYF
>NA|TRBJ2-2|NA|TRBV12-3/TRBV12-4
TGTGCCAGCAGCCCGTACGGGAACACCGGGGATCTGTTTTTT
CASSPYGNTGDLFF
>TRBD1|TRBJ1-1|many|TRBV14
TGTGCCAGCAGCCATGCGGACAGGGGGCTCACTGAAGCTTTCTTT
CASSHADRGLTEAFF
>NA|TRBJ2-5|few|TRBV2
TGTGCCAGCCAACGGGGACTTACCCCGTACCAAGAGACCCAGTACTTC
CASQRGLTPYQETQYF
>NA|TRBJ2-5|NA|TRBV25-1
TGTGCCAGCAGTAGAACGGCAGGATATGAGACCCAGTACTTC
CASSRTAGYETQYF
>NA|TRBJ2-2|NA|TRBV30
TGTGCCTGGAGTCGTACGGGACTCTTCACCGGGGAGCTGTTTTTT
CAWSRTGLFTGELFF
>NA|TRBJ1-2|few|TRBV11-3
TGTGCCAGCAGCTTAGAGGGTCGACAGTCTAACTATGGCTACACCTTC
CASSLEGRQSNYGYTF
>NA|TRBJ2-7|NA|TRBV20-1
TGCAGTGCTACATCGGGGGAGTGGTCCTACGAGCAGTACTTC
CSATSGEWSYEQYF
>NA|TRBJ2-7|medium-sized|TRBV20-1
TGCAGTGGGACATTAGCGGACCAAGGGTTCTCCTACGAGCAGTACTTC
CSGTLADQGFSYEQYF
>TRBD1|TRBJ2-7|NA|TRBV20-1
TGCAGTGCTGGTGATTTGGACAGGGGGCTTGGCGAGCAGTACTTC
CSAGDLDRGLGEQYF
>TRBD2|TRBJ2-1|many|TRBV28
TGTGCCAGCAGCTCACCGGGGGGTGGAGGTTACAATGAGCAGTTCTTC
CASSSPGGGGYNEQFF
>TRBD1|TRBJ2-7|many|TRBV15
TGTGCCACCAGCAGGAGGGGAGGACAGGGAACCTACGAGCAGTACTTC
CATSRRGGQGTYEQYF
>NA|TRBJ1-1|many|TRBV5-1
TGCGCCAGCAGCTCCCGAGGGCTAAGAACCATAACAGTGAACACTGAAGCTTTCTTT
CASSSRGLRTITVNTEAFF
>NA|TRBJ1-5|many|TRBV6-2/TRBV6-3
TGTGCCAGCAGGGGAGGTGGGGACCAGCCCCAGCATTTT
CASRGGGDQPQHF
>TRBD1|TRBJ2-2|many|TRBV18
TGTGCCAGCTCACCCAGGACAGGGGGCATCACCGGGGAGCTGTTTTTT
CASSPRTGGITGELFF
>TRBD2|TRBJ2-5|many|TRBV4-1
TGCGCCAGCAGCCAAACGGGACTAGCGGGAGGAGAGACCCAGTACTTC
CASSQTGLAGGETQYF
>NA|TRBJ2-1|NA|TRBV7-2
TGTGCCAGCAGCCAGGAGAGGGGACTTTACAATGAGCAGTTCTTC
CASSQERGLYNEQFF
>NA|TRBJ1-1|many|TRBV6-1
TGTGCCAGCAGGCCCGACAGGAGGAACACTGAAGCTTTCTTT
CASRPDRRNTEAFF
>NA|TRBJ1-2|NA|TRBV2
TGTGCCAGCATTGGACGATCGTTCGACTATGGCTACACCTTC
CASIGRSFDYGYTF
>TRBD2|TRBJ2-1|NA|TRBV9
TGTGCCAGCTCCACCCGGGCGGCGGGGGGGGGAGAGCAGTTCTTC
CASSTRAAGGGEQFF